The present T cell receptor (beta chain) was sequenced within a study of blood T cell repertoires in COVID-19. Study background: There were acute and convalescent COVID-19 samples, and they came from the United States, Italy and Spain.

Germline V gene sequence: CDR1 SNHLY, CDR2 FYNNEI. The CDR3 length is 14 residues. Unmatched junction bases numbered 8, after V lost 5 bases and J lost 7 bases. Everyone who took part was about 18 to 90 years old, and they came from fewer than 25 US areas. Before being deemed recovered, Cohort 3 donors had two negative PCRs, clearance, or symptom resolution. Original data processing: It was from reference gene primer amplification that nucleated cell counts were estimated. Profiling relied on immunoSEQ multiplex PCR, and the TCRdb table lists in-frame clones only, not all of them. Clone size and the V and J calls come from that table; the DNA yielded D and trimming. The profile shows around 430,000 clones, 85% to 90% of them singletons.

The sample consisted of PBMCs or T cells enriched from blood (not recorded which). The source is a woman aged 45-59 years who had recovered from COVID-19. The rearrangement links TRBV2 to TRBJ1-3, with TRBD1 matching over 7 bases. The CDR3 DNA reads TGTGCCAGCAGTCTAAACAGGGGCGGGAACACCATATATTTT. It codes for CASSLNRGGNTIYF.